Here is one TCR beta chain with its context. This CDR3 is built from 18 residues. CDR1 is SGHTA and CDR2 is FQGNSA in the germline V gene. V lost 2 bases and J 0 bases, leaving 20 bases between the germline ends. This record comes from a study of blood T cell repertoires in COVID-19. Study-level background: In each case, the material was cDNA or gDNA derived from T cells, B-cell-depleted T cells, or PBMCs.

Clones were read by immunoSEQ multiplex PCR, and TCRdb kept only the in-frame ones, dropping some. The data hold over 110,000 clones, with over 70% observed a single time. The sequenced material came from PBMCs or T cells enriched from blood (not recorded which). V and J are TRBV7-2 and TRBJ2-7, with TRBD1 as a possible D gene (5 bases). This receptor was taken from a man aged 50 or older in a cohort exposed to, infected with or recovered from COVID-19 (not recorded which). Written as DNA, the CDR3 is TGTGCCAGCAGCTTAAAGTGGGTTAGGGGCGGATTCTCCTACGAGCAGTACTTC. It yields the protein CASSLKWVRGGFSYEQYF. The whole variable domain, remainder taken from reference TRBV7-2 and TRBJ2-7, is GAGVSQSPSNKVTEKGKDVELRCDPISGHTALYWYRQSLGQGLEFLIYFQGNSAPDKSGLPSDRFSAERTGGSVSTLTIQRTQQEDSAVYLCASSLKWVRGGFSYEQYFGPGTRLTVT.